Given below is one TCR beta chain in context. Its antigen is unknown. This sample stems from a study of cytomegalovirus exposure and HLA in healthy donors. On the study more broadly: Earlier results showed 120 million or so unique TCR beta sequences derived from 150 million to 200 million T cells.

Findings and limits, study-wide: Excluded were some V segments that proved indistinguishable, including TRBV6-2 and TRBV6-3. Prediction of most subjects' HLA-A and HLA-B alleles by TCR beta sequences was reportedly accurate. A cluster of highly shared sequence variants was likely a sequencing artifact.

PCR was performed using 60 Vbeta and 13 Jbeta primers. This table comes from immunoSEQ multiplex PCR, and its TCRdb copy is limited to in-frame clones, with some not included. Of roughly 160,000 clones listed, about four fifths were seen once; the top ten hold around 10%. Germline lookup yields CDR1 MNHNS and CDR2 SASEGT. The germline V and J ends were trimmed by 5 bases and 3 bases, with 14 bases remaining between them. This CDR3 spans 14 amino acids. The sample comprised PBMCs. The chain couples TRBV6-1 to TRBJ2-7, with a tentative D call TRBD1 (6 bases). This TCR derives from a man aged 50 to 60 in good health and CMV-seropositive. CDR3 sequence (DNA): TGTGCCAGCAGTCAAGACAGGTCGGTCTACGAGCAGTACTTC. It translates to CASSQDRSVYEQYF.